This T cell receptor (beta chain) was documented in a study of T cell repertoires in cytomegalovirus infection. Study context: Based on public TCR beta signatures, there were indications of CMV infection and of a matching HLA type.

From the reads, TCRdb called clonotypes with MiXCR, one entry per CDR3 protein. The table includes 80,000 to 130,000 distinct CDR3 sequences, more than 20% detected once. The CDR3 runs 15 residues. V gave up 2 bases and J gave up 3 bases, with 11 bases separating them. The germline V gene has CDR1 SGHNT and CDR2 YYREEE (reference sequence). Broader study findings: In two of eight donors, the top clonotype was HLA-C-restricted CMV-specific. Based on cumulative public TCR beta family frequency, carriers of CMV plus the relevant HLA were identified.

A word on this clonotype: Its antigen is currently unknown.

V gene TRBV5-4 combines with J gene TRBJ1-4, with D uncertain. The sample taken for sequencing was CD8+ T cells from PBMCs. The TCR comes from a human donor in good health (CMV status not recorded). Some clones in this sample may be carry-over from other donors' samples. The CDR3: CASSFRLGANEKLFF. The CDR3 nucleotides read TGTGCCAGCAGCTTTCGGCTCGGGGCTAATGAAAAACTGTTTTTT. Full variable domain (rest looked up from reference TRBV5-4 and TRBJ1-4): ETGVTQSPTHLIKTRGQQVTLRCSSQSGHNTVSWYQQALGQGPQFIFQYYREEENGRGNFPPRFSGLQFPNYSSELNVNALELDDSALYLCASSFRLGANEKLFFGSGTQLSVL.